This T cell receptor (beta chain) came from a study of T cells after yellow fever vaccination. TCRdb ran MiXCR on the 5' RACE reads and lists one entry per CDR3 protein. The sample contains under 600,000 distinct CDR3 sequences, 20% to 25% of which appear only once. The study's findings and limits: Booster sampling recovered most clones from primary vaccination (96% CD4, approximately 90% CD8). Among all clonotypes, a small share was observed in both CD4 and CD8 compartments.

V was clipped by 2 bases and J by 9 bases; unmatched bases: 6. This CDR3 is 14 amino acids long. Per the germline V gene, CDR1 is SGHTA and CDR2 is FQGNSA. This clonotype has only a few counts. Its target is unknown. The sample consisted of PBMCs, taken around 3 weeks after the first yellow fever vaccination. This chain uses TRBV7-2 with TRBJ2-1, with 8 nucleotides matching TRBD2. This sequence originates from a man younger than 35 who received the YFV17D yellow fever vaccine. This CDR3 is CASSLPAGVTEQFF. The DNA of the CDR3 is TGTGCCAGCAGCTTACCAGCGGGGGTAACTGAGCAGTTCTTC.